This TCR beta chain was profiled in a study of a mutant IDH1 vaccine in newly diagnosed glioma. Overall study: Most patients had radiochemotherapy with temozolomide before enrollment; others had one alone.

Repertoires were generated with immunoSEQ multiplex PCR, while TCRdb's copy carries only in-frame clones and drops some. Counted here are tens of thousands of clones, about four fifths occurring once; the ten biggest clones make up 3.8%. With regard to this clone: The antigen remains unidentified.

Time point reported: week 47, end of study. Doses consisted of 300 ug of mutant IDH1 20-mer peptide each, paired with topical imiquimod. Each patient was administered eight vaccinations, scheduled in weeks 1, 3, 5, 7, 11, 15, 19 and 23. This CDR3 is 15 amino acids long. Germline lookup yields CDR1 SGHAT and CDR2 FQNNGV. The V end was cut by 5 bases, the J end by 3 bases, with 17 bases between. This clonotype originated in a young man with glioma. This sample comprised PBMCs, obtained from a glioma patient whose treatment included an IDH1 peptide vaccine. The chain employs TRBV11-2 and TRBJ2-7, with D possibly being TRBD1 (6 bases). DNA of the CDR3: TGTGCCAGCAGCGAAGAACAGGGCCAGCACTACGAGCAGTACTTC. This encodes CASSEEQGQHYEQYF.